This is a list of T cell receptor beta chains from one sample in a study of blood T cells in healthy people across ages. TCRdb itself ran the 5' RACE reads through MiXCR, one entry per CDR3 protein. The data contain about 830,000 distinct CDR3 sequences, roughly 50% of them singletons. The sample consisted of blood. The receptors here all came from a man younger than 40 in good health. Each CDR3 is given with its conserved first and last residue.

J gene	V gene	CDR3 protein
-	TRBV2	CASSGGQDRQTQYF
TRBJ2-1	TRBV7-6	CASSLLAPTSGGLPGEQFF
TRBJ1-2	TRBV5-5	CASSSGQGAQYGYTF
TRBJ2-7	TRBV7-2	CASSLALLSEQYF
TRBJ1-2	TRBV29-1	CSGGLGAYGYTF
TRBJ2-5	TRBV29-1	CSVVYRQETQYF
TRBJ2-3	TRBV15	CATSRDRLAGLTDTQYF
TRBJ2-7	TRBV5-6	CASSLEGLSYEQYF
TRBJ2-1	TRBV5-1	CASSLDPSGNEQFF
TRBJ2-5	TRBV6-5	CASSPLWGFTGETQYF
TRBJ2-5	TRBV6-2/TRBV6-3	CASRAVKQETQYF
TRBJ2-7	TRBV7-9	CASSPPGTVYEQYF
TRBJ2-6	TRBV6-2/TRBV6-3	CASTYLGGLGANVLTF
TRBJ2-3	TRBV5-6	CASNRLAGEDTQYF
TRBJ2-3	TRBV29-1	CSADSTDTQYF
TRBJ1-2	TRBV6-6	CASRQQGNTYGYTF
TRBJ2-3	TRBV5-1	CASSLDHSTDTQYF